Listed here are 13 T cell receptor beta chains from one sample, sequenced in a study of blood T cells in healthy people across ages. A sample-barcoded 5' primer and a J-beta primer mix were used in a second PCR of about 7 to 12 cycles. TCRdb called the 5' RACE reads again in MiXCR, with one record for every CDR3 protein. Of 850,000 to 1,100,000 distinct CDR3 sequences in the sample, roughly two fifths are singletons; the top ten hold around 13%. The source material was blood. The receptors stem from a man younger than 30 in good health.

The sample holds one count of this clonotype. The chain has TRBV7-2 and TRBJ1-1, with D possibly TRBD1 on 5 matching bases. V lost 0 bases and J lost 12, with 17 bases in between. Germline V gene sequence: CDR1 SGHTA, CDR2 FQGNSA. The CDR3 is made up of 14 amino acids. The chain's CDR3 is CASSLATGRCGSFF. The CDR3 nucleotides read TGTGCCAGCAGCTTAGCAACGGGGCGGTGTGGATCTTTCTTT.

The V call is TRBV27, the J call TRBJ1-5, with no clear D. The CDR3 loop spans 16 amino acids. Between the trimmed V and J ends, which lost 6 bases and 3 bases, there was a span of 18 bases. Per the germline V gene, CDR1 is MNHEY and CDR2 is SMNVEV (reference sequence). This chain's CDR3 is CASSPRTAGLNQPQHF. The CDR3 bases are TGTGCCAGCAGCCCAAGGACGGCAGGTCTCAATCAGCCCCAGCATTTT.

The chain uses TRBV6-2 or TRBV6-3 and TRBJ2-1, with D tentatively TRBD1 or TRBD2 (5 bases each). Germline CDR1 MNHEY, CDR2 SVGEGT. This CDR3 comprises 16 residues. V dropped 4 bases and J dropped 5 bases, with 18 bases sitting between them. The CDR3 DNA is TGTGCCAGCAGTTCGTTGCTGGGGACGGAAGACAATGAGCAGTTCTTC. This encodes CASSSLLGTEDNEQFF.

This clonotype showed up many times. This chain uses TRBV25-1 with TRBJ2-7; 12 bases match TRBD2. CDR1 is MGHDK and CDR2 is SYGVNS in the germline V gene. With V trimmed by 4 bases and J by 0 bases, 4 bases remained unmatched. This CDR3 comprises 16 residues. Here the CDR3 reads CASSGTSGGFSYEQYF. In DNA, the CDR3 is TGTGCCAGCAGTGGAACTAGCGGGGGGTTCTCCTACGAGCAGTACTTC.

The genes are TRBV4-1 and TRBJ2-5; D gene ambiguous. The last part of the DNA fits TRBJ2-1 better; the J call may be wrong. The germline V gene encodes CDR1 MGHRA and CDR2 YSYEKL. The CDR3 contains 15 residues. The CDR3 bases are TGCGCCAGCAGCCAAAAGAGATCCTTCGAAGAGACCCAGTTCTTC. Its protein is CASSQKRSFEETQFF.

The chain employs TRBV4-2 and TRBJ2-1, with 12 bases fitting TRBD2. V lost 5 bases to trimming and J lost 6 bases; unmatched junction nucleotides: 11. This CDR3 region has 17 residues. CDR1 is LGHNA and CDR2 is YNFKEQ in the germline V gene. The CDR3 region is CASSYIVGTSGLNEQFF. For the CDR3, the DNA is TGTGCCAGCAGCTACATCGTCGGGACTAGCGGGCTCAATGAGCAGTTCTTC.

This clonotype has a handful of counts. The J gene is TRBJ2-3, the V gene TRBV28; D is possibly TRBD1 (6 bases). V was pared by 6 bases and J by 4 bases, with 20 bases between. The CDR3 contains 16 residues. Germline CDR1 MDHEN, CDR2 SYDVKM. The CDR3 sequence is CASRARGGLTSDTQYF. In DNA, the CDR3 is TGTGCCAGCAGGGCTCGAGGGGGTTTAACTTCAGATACGCAGTATTTT.

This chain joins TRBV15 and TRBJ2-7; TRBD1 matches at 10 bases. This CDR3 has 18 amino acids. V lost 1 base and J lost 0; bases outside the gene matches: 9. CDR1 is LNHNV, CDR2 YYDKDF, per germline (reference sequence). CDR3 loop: CATSRVEGTGASSYEQYF. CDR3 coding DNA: TGTGCCACCAGCAGAGTTGAGGGGACAGGGGCGAGCTCCTACGAGCAGTACTTC. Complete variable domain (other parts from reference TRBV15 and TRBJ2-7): DAMVIQNPRYQVTQFGKPVTLSCSQTLNHNVMYWYQQKSSQAPKLLFHYYDKDFNNEADTPDNFQSRRPNTSFCFLDIRSPGLGDTAMYLCATSRVEGTGASSYEQYFGPGTRLTVT.

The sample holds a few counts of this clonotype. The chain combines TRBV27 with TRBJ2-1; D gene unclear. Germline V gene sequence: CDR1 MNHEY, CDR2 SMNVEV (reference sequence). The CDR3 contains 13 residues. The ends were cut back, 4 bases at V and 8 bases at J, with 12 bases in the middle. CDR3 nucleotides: TGTGCCAGCAGTTGGGTCGCTGGGGATGAGCAGTTCTTC. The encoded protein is CASSWVAGDEQFF.

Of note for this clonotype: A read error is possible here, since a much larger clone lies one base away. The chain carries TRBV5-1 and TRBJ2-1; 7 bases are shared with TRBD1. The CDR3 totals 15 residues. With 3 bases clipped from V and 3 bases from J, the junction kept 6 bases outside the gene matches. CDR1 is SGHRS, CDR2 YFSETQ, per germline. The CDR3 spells CASSCGRGHYNEQFF. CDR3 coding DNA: TGCGCCAGCAGCTGTGGTAGGGGGCACTACAATGAGCAGTTCTTC.

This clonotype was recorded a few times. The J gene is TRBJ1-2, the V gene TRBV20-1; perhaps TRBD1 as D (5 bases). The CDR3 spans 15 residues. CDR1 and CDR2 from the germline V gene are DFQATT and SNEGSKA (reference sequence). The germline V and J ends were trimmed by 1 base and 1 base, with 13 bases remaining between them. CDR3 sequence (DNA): TGCAGTGCTAGAGGGGCGGGGACTATTAACTATGGCTACACCTTC. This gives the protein CSARGAGTINYGYTF.

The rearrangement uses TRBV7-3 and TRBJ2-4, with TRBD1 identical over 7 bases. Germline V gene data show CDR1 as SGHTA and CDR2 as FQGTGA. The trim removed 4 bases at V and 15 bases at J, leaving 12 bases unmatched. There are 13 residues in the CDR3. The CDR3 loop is CASSSTGDETRYF. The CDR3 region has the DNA TGTGCCAGCAGCTCTACAGGGGATGAGACCCGGTACTTC.

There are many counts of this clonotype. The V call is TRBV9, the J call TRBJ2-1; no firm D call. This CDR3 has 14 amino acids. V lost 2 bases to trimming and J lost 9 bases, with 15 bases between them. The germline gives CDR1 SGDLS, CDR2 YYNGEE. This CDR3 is CASSVEYRHGEQFF. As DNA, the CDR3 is TGTGCCAGCAGCGTCGAATACCGCCACGGTGAGCAGTTCTTC. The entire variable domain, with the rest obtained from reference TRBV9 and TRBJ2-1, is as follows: DSGVTQTPKHLITATGQRVTLRCSPRSGDLSVYWYQQSLDQGLQFLIQYYNGEERAKGNILERFSAQQFPDLHSELNLSSLELGDSALYFCASSVEYRHGEQFFGPGTRLTVL.